These T cell receptor beta chains were read from a single sample in a study of blood T cell repertoires in COVID-19. The table came from immunoSEQ multiplex PCR; TCRdb's copy has only in-frame clones and leaves some out. The sample includes tens of thousands of clones, 90% to 95% of them seen just once. Sample: peripheral blood. These receptor sequences come from a man between 65 and 85 years old with active COVID-19. CDR3s include the opening cysteine and the closing phenylalanine or tryptophan. D genes are given only for firm matches. The size of a clone is reported for some rows only, either as once, few or many, or as a class for expanded clones.

>TRBJ2-5|NA|once|TRBV18
TGTGCCAGCTCACCCGCCCTACTGGAGACCCAGTACTTC
CASSPALLETQYF
>TRBJ2-7|TRBD1|NA|TRBV5-8
TGTGCCAGCAGCACCCGGGACAGGTCTTCCTACGAGCAGTACTTC
CASSTRDRSSYEQYF
>TRBJ1-3|NA|NA|TRBV19
TGTGCCAGTAGTGCTGACAGGTACTCTGGAAACACCATATATTTT
CASSADRYSGNTIYF
>TRBJ2-2|TRBD1|NA|TRBV5-1
TGCGCCAGCAGCCGAGACAGGGGGGGCACCGGGGAGCTGTTTTTT
CASSRDRGGTGELFF
>TRBJ2-7|NA|NA|TRBV27
TGTGCCAGCAGCCCCCAGGGGTTAATTACCTACGAGCAGTACTTC
CASSPQGLITYEQYF
>TRBJ1-1|NA|NA|TRBV29-1
TGCAGCGTCCTCACGGGGTTGAGCACTGAAGCTTTCTTT
CSVLTGLSTEAFF
>TRBJ2-5|NA|once|TRBV5-4
TGTGCCAGCAGTTTTGGCCGAGAGACCCAGTACTTC
CASSFGRETQYF
>TRBJ2-2|NA|NA|TRBV9
TGTGCCAGCAGCGTAGTGGCTAGCGTTTCTACCGGGGAGCTGTTTTTT
CASSVVASVSTGELFF
>TRBJ2-1|NA|NA|TRBV29-1
TGCAGCGTTCCGAAGCCGGGAGTGGCTTACAATGAGCAGTTCTTC
CSVPKPGVAYNEQFF
>TRBJ2-4|NA|NA|TRBV27
TGTGCCAGCAGACCCCTAGGGGTCACGCAGCAACTAGCCAAAAACATTCAGTACTTC
CASRPLGVTQQLAKNIQYF
>TRBJ2-7|NA|NA|TRBV6-5
TGTGCCAGCAGGAACTCTTGGGGGGTCTCCTACGAGCAGTACTTC
CASRNSWGVSYEQYF
>TRBJ2-1|NA|NA|TRBV5-1
TGCGCCAGCAGCTTGGGACAAACCTACAATGAGCAGTTCTTC
CASSLGQTYNEQFF
>TRBJ2-3|NA|NA|TRBV28
TGTGCCAGTGAAGGACGGGCAGGGAGCACAGATACGCAGTATTTT
CASEGRAGSTDTQYF
>TRBJ2-5|TRBD2|NA|TRBV5-5
TGTGCCAGCAGCTTGGGAGGGAGGGCCGAAGAGACCCAGTACTTC
CASSLGGRAEETQYF
>TRBJ2-7|TRBD1|NA|TRBV24-1
TGTGCCACCGGGGACAGCTCCTACGAGCAGTACTTC
CATGDSSYEQYF
>TRBJ2-1|TRBD2|NA|TRBV15
TGTGCCACCAGCGGCTATAGCGGGACTGGGGGGGAGCAGTTCTTC
CATSGYSGTGGEQFF
>TRBJ2-7|NA|NA|TRBV7-2
TGTGCCAGCAGCTACCACCGTGGAGGGGGCGCGGGGGAGCAGTACTTC
CASSYHRGGGAGEQYF
>TRBJ2-1|NA|NA|TRBV11-3
TGTGCCAGCAGCGGGGGGGCGAGCTCCTACAATGAGCAGTTCTTC
CASSGGASSYNEQFF
>TRBJ2-1|TRBD2|NA|TRBV5-1
TGCGCCAGCAGCTTGGGGGACTCTAGCGGGGGGCGCAGTGAGCAGTTCTTC
CASSLGDSSGGRSEQFF
>TRBJ2-7|NA|NA|TRBV19
TGTGCCAGTAGTATCGTCAGGGACTCCTACGAGCAGTACTTC
CASSIVRDSYEQYF
>TRBJ1-6|NA|NA|TRBV9
TGTGCCAGCAGCGTAGGGACAGATAATTCACCCCTCCACTTT
CASSVGTDNSPLHF
>TRBJ2-2|TRBD1|NA|TRBV28
TGTGCCAGCAATGGTGACAGGGGGCTTACCGGGGAGCTGTTTTTT
CASNGDRGLTGELFF
>TRBJ1-1|NA|NA|TRBV19
TGTGCCAGTAGTATGGGCGGGGGCTCAGCTTTCTTT
CASSMGGGSAFF
>TRBJ1-1|NA|NA|TRBV18
TGTGCCAGCTCACCACCTCGCGGATATTACACTGAAGCTTTCTTT
CASSPPRGYYTEAFF
>TRBJ2-1|TRBD2|NA|TRBV7-2
TGTGCCAGCAGCCCCCGCAGCGGGGGGACTGGGGAGCAGTTCTTC
CASSPRSGGTGEQFF
>TRBJ2-5|NA|NA|TRBV5-5
TGTGCCAGCAGCTTCAATCAAGAGACCCAGTACTTC
CASSFNQETQYF
>TRBJ2-1|TRBD2|NA|TRBV9
TGTGCCAGCAGCCAGGGGAGCGGGAGATCGGTATACAATGAGCAGTTCTTC
CASSQGSGRSVYNEQFF
>TRBJ2-1|NA|NA|TRBV29-1
TGCAGCGTCGAACTCGACTGGTACGGGCAGTTCTTC
CSVELDWYGQFF
>TRBJ2-3|NA|once|TRBV5-1
TGCGCCAGCAGCCACGGGACTGACGGAGATACGCAGTATTTT
CASSHGTDGDTQYF
>TRBJ1-2|NA|NA|TRBV19
TGTGCCAGTACCCGGGGGGGAGCCTCCTATGGCTACACCTTC
CASTRGGASYGYTF
>TRBJ2-1|TRBD2|NA|TRBV3-1/TRBV3-2
TGTGCCAGCAGCCTGGGACTAGCGGTCTCCTACAATGAGCAGTTCTTC
CASSLGLAVSYNEQFF
>TRBJ2-7|NA|few|TRBV27
TGTGCCAGCAGTTTAGCGGGGCGTCGATCCAGGGGGGTCTACGAGCAGTACTTC
CASSLAGRRSRGVYEQYF
>TRBJ2-3|NA|NA|TRBV28
TGTGCCAGCAGACTACTGTTGGCAGATACGCAGTATTTT
CASRLLLADTQYF
>TRBJ1-6|TRBD1|NA|TRBV28
TGTGCCAGCAGTCCCCGGACAGGGAGGCATTCACCCCTCCACTTT
CASSPRTGRHSPLHF
>TRBJ2-1|TRBD2|NA|TRBV5-6
TGTGCCAGCAGCTCTAGCGGGGGCCGGGTCAATGAGCAGTTCTTC
CASSSSGGRVNEQFF
>TRBJ1-5|NA|NA|TRBV18
TGTGCCAGCTCACCAACAGGACCCAATCAGCCCCAGCATTTT
CASSPTGPNQPQHF
>TRBJ2-6|NA|NA|TRBV6-4
TGTGCCAGCAGTGACGAGCCGTCTGGGGCCAACGTCCTGACTTTC
CASSDEPSGANVLTF
>TRBJ2-3|TRBD2|few|TRBV5-1
TGCGCCAGCAGCGGGCGGGAGGTAGATACGCAGTATTTT
CASSGREVDTQYF
>TRBJ1-1|NA|NA|TRBV19
TGTGCCAGTAGCCCCAGGGCCGCTGAAGCTTTCTTT
CASSPRAAEAFF
>TRBJ2-7|TRBD2|NA|TRBV6-5
TGTGCCAGCAGTAACGGACTAGCGAAGTACTTC
CASSNGLAKYF
>TRBJ2-1|NA|NA|TRBV18
TGTGCCAGCTCACAACGGGGATCCTACAATGAGCAGTTCTTC
CASSQRGSYNEQFF
>TRBJ1-1|TRBD1|NA|TRBV9
TGTGCCAGCAGCGTAGGAGGTAAAGGGGACAGGGGTCGGGGGAACACTGAAGCTTTCTTT
CASSVGGKGDRGRGNTEAFF
>TRBJ2-2|TRBD1|NA|TRBV27
TGTGCCAGCCGACGACAGGGGAAAAACACCGGGGAGCTGTTTTTT
CASRRQGKNTGELFF
>TRBJ2-1|TRBD1|NA|TRBV27
TGTGCCAGCAGTCTCGACAGGGACAATGAGCAGTTCTTC
CASSLDRDNEQFF
>TRBJ2-7|NA|few|TRBV4-1
TGCGCCAGCAGCCTCAAGGGGTCGGTGAAGACCCTATACGAGCAGTACTTC
CASSLKGSVKTLYEQYF
>TRBJ1-6|TRBD1|once|TRBV19
TGTGCCAGTAGTACCCGGACAGGGTTGACCTCATCACCCCTCCACTTT
CASSTRTGLTSSPLHF
>TRBJ2-3|TRBD2|NA|TRBV4-2
TGTGCCAGCAGCCTCCAGGCGGGGACTACTACAGATACGCAGTATTTT
CASSLQAGTTTDTQYF
>TRBJ2-7|NA|once|TRBV7-8
TGTGCCAGCAGCTTAGTGGGCTGGACAGTAGAGTACTTC
CASSLVGWTVEYF
>TRBJ2-1|TRBD1|NA|TRBV6-5
TGTGCCAGCAGGCTCCGACAGGGGGCGCACAATGAGCAGTTCTTC
CASRLRQGAHNEQFF
>TRBJ2-5|TRBD2|NA|TRBV27
TGTGCCAGCAGGACTAGCGGGAGGACAGAGACCCAGTACTTC
CASRTSGRTETQYF
>TRBJ2-2|TRBD1|NA|TRBV11-3
TGTGCCAGCAGCTTACGACAGGGTGCCGGGGAGCTGTTTTTT
CASSLRQGAGELFF
>TRBJ2-7|TRBD2|NA|TRBV3-1/TRBV3-2
TGTGCCAGCAGCCCCGGGGGGACCTACGAGCAGTACTTC
CASSPGGTYEQYF
>TRBJ1-5|TRBD1|once|TRBV28
TGTGCCAGCAGGGGAGGACAGGTGAGGTTGCAGCCCCAGCATTTT
CASRGGQVRLQPQHF
>TRBJ1-6|NA|NA|TRBV6-6
TGTGCCAGCAGTAAACTGGACAGAGGGAATTCACCCCTCCACTTT
CASSKLDRGNSPLHF
>TRBJ2-7|NA|NA|TRBV29-1
TGCAGCGCGGTTCGGGATTCAAGTTCGGACGAGCAGTACTTC
CSAVRDSSSDEQYF
>TRBJ2-1|NA|NA|TRBV10-3
TGTGCCATCAGTCTTTCTAGTTACAATGAGCAGTTCTTC
CAISLSSYNEQFF
>TRBJ2-1|TRBD1|NA|TRBV7-6
TGTGCCAGCAGGCCTACAGGGGACGAGCAGTTCTTC
CASRPTGDEQFF
>TRBJ2-1|NA|NA|TRBV6-4
TGTGCCAGCAGTGACTCTCCGGGATCGTACAATGAGCAGTTCTTC
CASSDSPGSYNEQFF
>TRBJ1-3|TRBD1|NA|TRBV19
TGTGCCAGTAGTGAGGGGGCAGCGGGAAACACCATATATTTT
CASSEGAAGNTIYF